Listed here are 25 T cell receptor beta chains from one sample, sequenced in a study of cytotoxic CD8 clonotypes in ibrutinib-treated CLL. Libraries were prepared by immunoSEQ multiplex PCR; TCRdb keeps only in-frame clonotypes and omits some of them. Among tens of thousands of clones listed, under 80% were seen once. The specimen comprised PBMCs, sampled before ibrutinib treatment. The receptors shown here come from a human donor with chronic lymphocytic leukemia.

The V gene is TRBV18, the J gene TRBJ2-2, with 7 bases identical to TRBD1. The CDR3 is 14 amino acids. Germline V CDR1 and CDR2: KGHSH, LQKENI. With 1 base clipped from V and 6 bases from J, the junction kept 2 bases outside the gene matches. The CDR3 DNA reads TGTGCCAGCTCACCACGACAGGGCCCCGGGGAGCTGTTTTTT. This translates into CASSPRQGPGELFF. The full variable domain, rest sourced from reference TRBV18 and TRBJ2-2, is NAGVMQNPRHLVRRRGQEARLRCSPMKGHSHVYWYRQLPEEGLKFMVYLQKENIIDESGMPKERFSAEFPKEGPSILRIQQVVRGDSAAYFCASSPRQGPGELFFGEGSRLTVL.

The V gene is TRBV10-3, the J gene TRBJ2-3; the D is unclear. The V gene's germline CDR1 is ENHRY and CDR2 SYGVKD. The CDR3 totals 12 residues. With 9 bases removed from V and 1 base from J, the gap between germline ends came to 8 bases. The chain's CDR3 is CAIGDGTDTQYF. For the CDR3, the DNA is TGTGCCATTGGTGACGGCACAGATACGCAGTATTTT.

The J gene is TRBJ1-3, the V gene TRBV6-5; no definite D call. The CDR3 spans 13 residues. Germline V gene data show CDR1 as MNHEY and CDR2 as SVGAGI. Between the trimmed V and J ends, which lost 6 bases and 4 bases, there was a span of 10 bases. The DNA of the CDR3 is TGTGCCAGCAGCGAACAACAGGGAAACACCATATATTTT. It specifies CASSEQQGNTIYF.

This clone occurred once. This rearrangement joins TRBV28 to TRBJ2-5, with D possibly being TRBD2 (5 bases). The CDR3 is made up of 13 amino acids. CDR1 MDHEN and CDR2 SYDVKM come from the germline V gene. Trimming shortened V by 6 bases and J by 7 bases, and 15 bases separated the two germline ends. DNA of the CDR3: TGTGCCAGCAGAGGGCCCCTAGCTGGGACCCAGTACTTC. This encodes CASRGPLAGTQYF.

The chain is built from TRBV7-8 and TRBJ2-1; 12 bases are shared with TRBD2. From germline, CDR1 is SGHVS and CDR2 FQNEAQ. This CDR3 is built from 17 residues. With V trimmed by 5 bases and J by 1 base, 6 bases remained unmatched. The CDR3 nucleotides read TGTGCCAGCAGCCCCAGGCTAGCGGGAGGGTCCTACAATGAGCAGTTCTTC. It yields the protein CASSPRLAGGSYNEQFF.

The chain employs TRBV14 and TRBJ2-7; 9 nucleotides match TRBD2. J gave up 3 bases and V 0 bases, and 9 bases lay outside the gene matches. CDR1 is SGHDN and CDR2 is FVKESK in the germline V gene. This CDR3 region has 17 residues. Here the CDR3 reads CASSQDLPAGGIYEQYF. The DNA for the CDR3 is TGTGCCAGCAGCCAAGATCTGCCAGCGGGAGGAATCTACGAGCAGTACTTC. Based on the CDR3 plus reference TRBV14 and TRBJ2-7, the full variable domain is EAGVTQFPSHSVIEKGQTVTLRCDPISGHDNLYWYRRVMGKEIKFLLHFVKESKQDESGMPNNRFLAERTGGTYSTLKVQPAELEDSGVYFCASSQDLPAGGIYEQYFGPGTRLTVT.

The gene calls are TRBV6-6 and TRBJ2-7, with D unclear. The V and J ends lost 6 bases and 6 bases respectively, with 12 bases between them. The CDR3 is 12 residues long. Germline V gives CDR1 MNHNY, CDR2 SVGAGI (reference sequence). As DNA, the CDR3 is TGTGCCAGCAGGGAGAATCTTTCCGAGCAGTACTTC. This sequence encodes CASRENLSEQYF.

The CDR3 region has the DNA TGTGCCAGCAGCTTAGCGAGGCGGCTTGAGCAGTTCTTC. As protein: CASSLARRLEQFF. V is TRBV7-2 and J is TRBJ2-1, with D hard to call. CDR1 and CDR2 (germline): SGHTA, FQGNSA. V lost 0 bases and J 9 bases, leaving 9 bases between the germline ends. This CDR3 spans 13 amino acids.

Only a few counts were recorded for this clone. J is TRBJ2-2 and V is TRBV7-8; no firm D call. Germline V gives CDR1 SGHVS, CDR2 FQNEAQ. This CDR3 is built from 12 residues. V lost 4 bases and J 2 bases, leaving 2 bases between the germline ends. The CDR3 protein is CASSSNTGELFF. The CDR3 DNA is TGTGCCAGCAGCTCAAACACCGGGGAGCTGTTTTTT.

The genes are TRBV4-2 and TRBJ2-4; 13 bases match TRBD2. The ends lost 4 bases at V and 6 bases at J; junction bases unmatched: 6. Looked up from germline, CDR1 is LGHNA and CDR2 is YNFKEQ. This CDR3 spans 16 amino acids. This CDR3 is CASSLGLAGVGNIQYF. The CDR3 DNA sequence: TGTGCCAGCAGCCTCGGACTAGCGGGAGTCGGAAACATTCAGTACTTC.

The sample holds a few counts of this clone. CDR3: CASSLDRGDSEQYF. Written as DNA, the CDR3 is TGTGCCAGCAGCCTGGACAGGGGGGATAGCGAGCAGTACTTC. The rearrangement links TRBV25-1 to TRBJ2-7; 10 bases map to TRBD1. CDR3 length: 14 amino acids. CDR1 MGHDK and CDR2 SYGVNS come from the germline V gene. V lost 6 bases and J lost 6; bases outside the gene matches: 8.

The chain carries TRBV27 and TRBJ2-5; D is perhaps TRBD1 (6 bases). This CDR3 has 13 residues. CDR1 is MNHEY and CDR2 is SMNVEV in the germline V gene (reference sequence). V was shortened by 3 bases and J by 1 base, with 6 bases between the two germline ends. The CDR3 spells CASSFRGQETQYF. The CDR3 DNA sequence: TGTGCCAGCAGTTTCAGGGGCCAAGAGACCCAGTACTTC.

This clone was seen a handful of times. The chain employs TRBV6-1 and TRBJ1-2, with TRBD1 matching over 9 bases. The length of the CDR3 is 13 residues. J lost 8 bases, V lost 10 bases, and 11 bases had no gene match. From germline, CDR1 is MNHNS and CDR2 SASEGT. The CDR3 bases are TGTGCCATCAACCTACAGGGGGCGCAGGGCTACACCTTC. Its translation is CAINLQGAQGYTF.

The chain uses TRBV6-5 and TRBJ2-5; 12 positions agree with TRBD1. Trimming cost V 5 bases and J 3 bases; bases outside gene matches: 4. CDR1 is MNHEY and CDR2 is SVGAGI in the germline V gene. This CDR3 comprises 15 residues. DNA for the CDR3: TGTGCCAGCAGTCACGGGACAGGGGGCAAAGAGACCCAGTACTTC. Translated, it gives CASSHGTGGKETQYF.

The chain uses TRBV2 and TRBJ1-5; no definite D call. The ends were cut back, 7 bases at V and 3 bases at J, with 10 bases in the middle. The CDR3 totals 13 residues. The germline gives CDR1 SNHLY, CDR2 FYNNEI. The CDR3 loop reads CASTQDSNQPQHF. The DNA for the CDR3 is TGTGCCAGCACGCAGGACTCCAATCAGCCCCAGCATTTT.

This clone was seen a single time. The genes are TRBV19 and TRBJ2-2; D gene ambiguous. V was cut by 4 bases and J by 3 bases, with 6 bases left in between. CDR1 is LNHDA, CDR2 SQIVND, per germline (reference sequence). The CDR3 is 13 residues long. The CDR3 bases are TGTGCCAGTAGTACCGACTACACCGGGGAGCTGTTTTTT. The encoded protein is CASSTDYTGELFF.

This sequence joins TRBV10-2 and TRBJ2-1; no clear D. CDR1 WSHSY and CDR2 SAAADI come from the germline V gene. CDR3 size: 11 residues. Trimming removed 5 bases from V and 7 bases from J, with 6 bases in between. This CDR3 is CASSSWNEQFF. Written as DNA, the CDR3 is TGCGCCAGCAGTTCGTGGAATGAGCAGTTCTTC.

The table lists this clone with a few counts. This chain links TRBV2 with TRBJ1-4; the D gene is possibly TRBD1 (5 bases). The CDR3 has 14 residues. Germline assignment: CDR1 SNHLY and CDR2 FYNNEI. V was trimmed by 6 bases and J by 4 bases, leaving 12 bases between them. The chain's CDR3 is CASRVIGGNEKLFF. CDR3 coding DNA: TGTGCCAGCAGGGTGATTGGGGGTAATGAAAAACTGTTTTTT.

The V call is TRBV7-2, the J call TRBJ2-7; 11 bases agree with TRBD1. CDR1 is SGHTA and CDR2 is FQGNSA in the germline V gene. V gave up 5 bases and J gave up 4 bases; unmatched junction bases: 7. The CDR3 contains 15 residues. CDR3: CASSRRTGGGYEQYF. CDR3 DNA sequence: TGTGCCAGCAGCCGCCGGACAGGGGGCGGGTACGAGCAGTACTTC.

The CDR3 region is CASRVTISGNTIYF. The DNA for the CDR3 is TGTGCCAGCAGGGTAACAATCTCTGGAAACACCATATATTTT. This rearrangement joins TRBV6-5 to TRBJ1-3; D gene unclear. Germline-derived CDR1 and CDR2 are MNHEY and SVGAGI. CDR3 length equals 14 residues. V lost 6 bases and J 0 bases, leaving 9 bases between the germline ends.

The rearrangement joins TRBV7-2 to TRBJ1-2, with 8 bases identical to TRBD1. Germline V lookup: CDR1 SGHTA, CDR2 FQGNSA. The V gene end was trimmed by 5 bases and the J gene end by 4 bases; junction bases not matched to a gene: 6. The CDR3 covers 14 residues. The CDR3 reads CASSPGQDGYGYTF. The DNA of the CDR3 is TGTGCCAGCAGCCCGGGACAGGACGGCTATGGCTACACCTTC. Based on the CDR3 plus reference TRBV7-2 and TRBJ1-2, the full variable domain is GAGVSQSPSNKVTEKGKDVELRCDPISGHTALYWYRQSLGQGLEFLIYFQGNSAPDKSGLPSDRFSAERTGGSVSTLTIQRTQQEDSAVYLCASSPGQDGYGYTFGSGTRLTVV.

The chain recombines TRBV5-1 with TRBJ2-5; D ambiguous. Germline V gives CDR1 SGHRS, CDR2 YFSETQ. The CDR3 spans 12 residues. V was clipped by 0 bases and J by 5 bases, with 5 bases between them. CDR3 amino acids: CASSLVAETQYF. The DNA for the CDR3 is TGCGCCAGCAGCTTGGTTGCCGAGACCCAGTACTTC. The variable domain in full, with the rest retrieved from reference TRBV5-1 and TRBJ2-5, is KAGVTQTPRYLIKTRGQQVTLSCSPISGHRSVSWYQQTPGQGLQFLFEYFSETQRNKGNFPGRFSGRQFSNSRSEMNVSTLELGDSALYLCASSLVAETQYFGPGTRLLVL.

The V and J genes are TRBV6-1 and TRBJ2-3; no reliable D call. Trimming cost V 4 bases and J 4 bases, with 9 bases left between them. The V gene's germline CDR1 is MNHNS and CDR2 SASEGT. The CDR3 length is 13 residues. The CDR3 sequence: CASSVSQADTQYF. The CDR3 DNA sequence: TGTGCCAGCAGTGTAAGCCAAGCAGATACGCAGTATTTT.

V is TRBV13 and J is TRBJ2-7; 12 bases are shared with TRBD1. V shed 1 base and J 6 bases; nucleotides not matched to a gene: 4. This CDR3 comprises 15 residues. The germline V gene encodes CDR1 PRHDT and CDR2 FYEKMQ (reference sequence). CDR3 loop: CASSLAGTGGSEQYF. The CDR3, as DNA: TGTGCCAGCAGCTTAGCCGGGACAGGGGGCAGCGAGCAGTACTTC. Full variable domain (rest looked up from reference TRBV13 and TRBJ2-7): AAGVIQSPRHLIKEKRETATLKCYPIPRHDTVYWYQQGPGQDPQFLISFYEKMQSDKGSIPDRFSAQQFSDYHSELNMSSLELGDSALYFCASSLAGTGGSEQYFGPGTRLTVT.

The chain couples TRBV9 to TRBJ2-2; weak D call: TRBD1 (6 bases). Germline lookup yields CDR1 SGDLS and CDR2 YYNGEE. V lost 2 bases and J lost 5, with 7 bases in between. The CDR3 loop spans 13 amino acids. This CDR3 is CASSVGHTGELFF. The CDR3 coding sequence is TGTGCCAGCAGCGTGGGACATACCGGGGAGCTGTTTTTT.